Listed here are 22 T cell receptor beta chains from one sample, sequenced in a study of blood T cells in healthy people across ages. Primed by a sample-barcoded 5' primer and a J-beta primer mix, a second PCR proceeded for roughly 6 to 12 cycles. TCRdb re-called the 5' RACE reads with MiXCR, one entry per CDR3 protein. This sample has roughly 900,000 distinct CDR3 sequences, with roughly 26% found just once. The sequenced material came from blood. These TCRs come from a woman over 75 in good health.

This clonotype has just a few counts. The rearrangement joins TRBV24-1 to TRBJ1-1, with D possibly TRBD1 on 6 matching bases. V lost 5 bases and J lost 0, with 9 bases in between. The CDR3 extends over 14 amino acids. CDR1 and CDR2 (germline): KGHDR, SFDVKD. The CDR3 nucleotides are TGTGCCACCAGTGGAGCAGGGGTGAACACTGAAGCTTTCTTT. This sequence encodes CATSGAGVNTEAFF.

The J gene is TRBJ2-5, the V gene TRBV20-1; D possibly corresponds to TRBD2 (5 bases). The V gene's germline CDR1 is DFQATT and CDR2 SNEGSKA (reference sequence). There are 12 residues in the CDR3. In DNA, the CDR3 is TGCGGTGTATCGGGGAGACTTAAGGAGCAGTACTTC. Protein product: CGVSGRLKEQYF.

This chain links TRBV5-5 with TRBJ1-5; D call uncertain. Per the germline V gene, CDR1 is SGHKS and CDR2 is YYEKEE (reference sequence). V was shortened by 0 bases and J by 0 bases, with 13 bases between the two germline ends. CDR3 length: 17 residues. The DNA for the CDR3 is TGTGCCAGCAGCTTGGTGTCAGGCCCGTATAGCAATCAGCCCCAGCATTTT. Its protein is CASSLVSGPYSNQPQHF.

This clonotype was counted only a few times. The rearrangement links TRBV12-3 or TRBV12-4 to TRBJ1-1, with D possibly being TRBD1 (6 bases). This CDR3 is built from 14 residues. Between the trimmed V and J ends, which lost 3 bases and 11 bases, there was a span of 19 bases. CDR3 sequence reads: CASSFSGTPARAFF. The CDR3 nucleotides are TGTGCCAGCAGTTTCTCTGGGACACCAGCCCGGGCTTTCTTT.

This clonotype was observed a handful of times. CDR3 region: CASSPKREKGYGYTF. CDR3 DNA: TGTGCCAGCAGCCCAAAACGTGAAAAAGGCTATGGCTACACCTTC. The gene calls are TRBV3-1 and TRBJ1-2; D remains ambiguous. The CDR3 loop spans 15 amino acids. Trimming cost V 4 bases and J 4 bases, with 16 bases left between them. Per the germline V gene, CDR1 is LGHDT and CDR2 is YNNKEL (reference sequence).

V gene TRBV12-3 or TRBV12-4 combines with J gene TRBJ2-4, with D tentatively TRBD1 (6 bases). The last part of the DNA fits TRBJ2-7 better; the J call may be wrong. The CDR3 is 14 residues long. CDR3 in DNA: TGTGCCAGCAGTTTGGCACAGGGTTCCAACGAGCAGTACTTC. This translates into CASSLAQGSNEQYF.

This sequence joins TRBV6-2 or TRBV6-3 and TRBJ1-2; D is perhaps TRBD1 (6 bases). V was clipped by 10 bases and J by 0 bases, with 12 bases between them. The CDR3 loop spans 13 amino acids. Germline V gives CDR1 MNHEY, CDR2 SVGEGT. The DNA of the CDR3 is TGTGCCACCAGGGACAATTCTAACTATGGCTACACCTTC. Its protein product is CATRDNSNYGYTF.

Details on this clonotype: A clone one base away is much larger, so this may be a read error. The V call is TRBV6-1, the J call TRBJ2-1; TRBD2 matches at 7 bases. The J call is uncertain, as TRBJ2-7 better fits the DNA end. CDR1 and CDR2 (germline): MNHNS, SASEGT. The CDR3 contains 14 residues. The CDR3 loop is CASRLRDYNNEQYF. DNA for the CDR3: TGTGCCAGCAGGCTCCGGGACTACAACAATGAGCAGTACTTC.

The table lists this clonotype with many counts. The chain has TRBV6-1 and TRBJ1-2; D unclear. Deletions cut 7 bases from V and 4 bases from J, with 13 bases between. Per germline, CDR1 MNHNS and CDR2 SASEGT. There are 13 residues in the CDR3. CDR3 protein: CASTDGIRYGYTF. The CDR3 DNA reads TGTGCCAGCACGGACGGCATCCGCTATGGCTACACCTTC.

This clonotype showed up many times. V gene TRBV27 combines with J gene TRBJ1-2; D may be TRBD1 (5 bases). The CDR3 covers 14 residues. The V gene lost 6 bases and the J gene lost 4 bases, with 15 bases spanning the gap. Germline V gene data show CDR1 as MNHEY and CDR2 as SMNVEV (reference sequence). The CDR3 DNA reads as TGTGCCAGCAGGGAACCGGGGGGGAGCTATGGCTACACCTTC. Its translation is CASREPGGSYGYTF.

This clonotype was found many times. This chain connects TRBV28 to TRBJ1-5; D gene uncertain. The CDR3 covers 15 residues. From germline, CDR1 is MDHEN and CDR2 SYDVKM. Trimming shortened V by 6 bases and J by 0 bases, and 12 bases separated the two germline ends. The CDR3 DNA sequence: TGTGCCAGCAGCCGCGGCGGGGTTAGCAATCAGCCCCAGCATTTT. Amino acids: CASSRGGVSNQPQHF. Complete variable domain (other parts from reference TRBV28 and TRBJ1-5): DVKVTQSSRYLVKRTGEKVFLECVQDMDHENMFWYRQDPGLGLRLIYFSYDVKMKEKGDIPEGYSVSREKKERFSLILESASTNQTSMYLCASSRGGVSNQPQHFGDGTRLSIL.

This clonotype was seen at least ten times. The chain is built from TRBV6-5 and TRBJ2-3; D not resolved. Germline values: CDR1 MNHEY, CDR2 SVGAGI. The CDR3 sequence is 14 residues long. V was clipped by 2 bases and J by 1 base, with 7 bases between them. The CDR3 bases are TGTGCCAGCAGTTACAGGCTCGGCACAGATACGCAGTATTTT. It yields the protein CASSYRLGTDTQYF.

The table lists this clonotype with many counts. The chain couples TRBV4-1 to TRBJ1-1, with TRBD1 as a possible D gene (6 bases). V lost 6 bases and J lost 4, with 15 bases in between. CDR3 length equals 14 residues. Germline V gene data show CDR1 as MGHRA and CDR2 as YSYEKL. This CDR3 reads CASSPRGQLTEAFF. The CDR3 DNA is TGCGCCAGCAGTCCACGGGGGCAGCTCACTGAAGCTTTCTTT.

This clonotype was seen a handful of times. The chain employs TRBV20-1 and TRBJ1-5; 7 nucleotides align to TRBD1. The ends lost 4 bases at V and 6 bases at J; junction bases unmatched: 3. The CDR3 consists of 12 residues. Per the germline V gene, CDR1 is DFQATT and CDR2 is SNEGSKA (reference sequence). DNA for the CDR3: TGCAGTGCTAAGGGGGCTGGTCAGCCCCAGCATTTT. Amino acids: CSAKGAGQPQHF.

This clonotype turned up a few times. This CDR3 is CASRPQGSYNEQYF. The CDR3 nucleotides are TGTGCCAGCAGACCACAGGGCTCCTACAATGAGCAGTACTTC. This chain joins TRBV27 and TRBJ2-1; a weak D match, TRBD1 (6 bases). The J call is doubtful: the DNA matches TRBJ2-7 better. Germline V lookup: CDR1 MNHEY, CDR2 SMNVEV (reference sequence). The CDR3 runs 14 residues.

This clonotype has only a few counts. This chain links TRBV5-5 with TRBJ2-7, with 8 bases lining up with TRBD1. The length of the CDR3 is 14 residues. The J segment lost 8 bases and the V segment lost 4 bases, leaving 11 bases of the junction unmatched. CDR1 and CDR2 from the germline V gene are SGHKS and YYEKEE (reference sequence). The CDR3 DNA sequence: TGTGCCAGCAGCCGCCCCGGACAGGGAGATAAGCAGTACTTC. Amino acids: CASSRPGQGDKQYF.

This clonotype was observed at least ten times. The chain has TRBV7-8 and TRBJ2-5; 14 positions match TRBD2. Trimming removed 4 bases from V and 6 bases from J; junction bases left unmatched: 4. The germline V gene has CDR1 SGHVS and CDR2 FQNEAQ. This CDR3 has 15 residues. CDR3 protein: CASSSGLAGAKTQYF. The CDR3 DNA reads TGTGCCAGCAGCTCGGGACTAGCGGGGGCGAAGACCCAGTACTTC. The full variable domain, completed using reference TRBV7-8 and TRBJ2-5, is GAGVSQSPRYKVAKRGQDVALRCDPISGHVSLFWYQQALGQGPEFLTYFQNEAQLDKSGLPSDRFFAERPEGSVSTLKIQRTQQEDSAVYLCASSSGLAGAKTQYFGPGTRLLVL.

This clonotype was observed at least ten times. The chain has TRBV15 and TRBJ2-4; 8 nucleotides align to TRBD1. After removal of 3 bases from V and 6 bases from J, the junction contained 1 base not matched to a gene. Germline CDR1 is LNHNV and CDR2 is YYDKDF (reference sequence). CDR3 length equals 13 residues. This CDR3 is CATSSGTGNIQYF. Here the CDR3 DNA reads TGTGCCACCAGCAGCGGGACAGGAAACATTCAGTACTTC. The full variable domain, its missing parts supplied by reference TRBV15 and TRBJ2-4, is DAMVIQNPRYQVTQFGKPVTLSCSQTLNHNVMYWYQQKSSQAPKLLFHYYDKDFNNEADTPDNFQSRRPNTSFCFLDIRSPGLGDTAMYLCATSSGTGNIQYFGAGTRLSVL.

This clonotype occurred a few times. The chain is built from TRBV3-1 and TRBJ2-2; no clear D. The CDR3 has 15 residues. CDR1 and CDR2 (germline): LGHDT, YNNKEL (reference sequence). Trimming removed 4 bases from V and 1 base from J, with 10 bases in between. The CDR3 spells CASSPRRKNTGELFF. Here the CDR3 DNA reads TGTGCCAGCAGCCCGAGAAGGAAGAACACCGGGGAGCTGTTTTTT.

As concerns this clonotype: This sequence may be a read error, since a much larger clone differs from it by one base. The chain carries TRBV6-1 and TRBJ2-3; the match to TRBD1 covers 9 bases. The CDR3 sequence is 16 residues long. In germline, CDR1 is MNHNS, CDR2 SASEGT. CDR3 residues: CAGSETGGIGSDTQYF. The CDR3 DNA is TGTGCCGGCAGTGAAACAGGGGGCATAGGGTCAGATACGCAGTATTTT.

At least ten counts were recorded for this clonotype. The genes are TRBV27 and TRBJ2-3; D remains ambiguous. The V gene's germline CDR1 is MNHEY and CDR2 SMNVEV (reference sequence). The V gene lost 4 bases and the J gene lost 2 bases, with 10 bases spanning the gap. The CDR3 spans 14 residues. The CDR3 region is CASSSVQLTDTQYF. Here the CDR3 DNA reads TGTGCCAGCAGTTCGGTACAACTCACAGATACGCAGTATTTT.

This clonotype has ten or more counts. The chain carries TRBV5-1 and TRBJ2-1; 7 bases fit TRBD1. After removal of 0 bases from V and 1 base from J, the junction contained 1 base not matched to a gene. Germline CDR1 reads SGHRS; CDR2 reads YFSETQ. The CDR3 length is 15 residues. The DNA for the CDR3 is TGCGCCAGCAGCTTGGGGGACAGATCCTACAATGAGCAGTTCTTC. As protein: CASSLGDRSYNEQFF.